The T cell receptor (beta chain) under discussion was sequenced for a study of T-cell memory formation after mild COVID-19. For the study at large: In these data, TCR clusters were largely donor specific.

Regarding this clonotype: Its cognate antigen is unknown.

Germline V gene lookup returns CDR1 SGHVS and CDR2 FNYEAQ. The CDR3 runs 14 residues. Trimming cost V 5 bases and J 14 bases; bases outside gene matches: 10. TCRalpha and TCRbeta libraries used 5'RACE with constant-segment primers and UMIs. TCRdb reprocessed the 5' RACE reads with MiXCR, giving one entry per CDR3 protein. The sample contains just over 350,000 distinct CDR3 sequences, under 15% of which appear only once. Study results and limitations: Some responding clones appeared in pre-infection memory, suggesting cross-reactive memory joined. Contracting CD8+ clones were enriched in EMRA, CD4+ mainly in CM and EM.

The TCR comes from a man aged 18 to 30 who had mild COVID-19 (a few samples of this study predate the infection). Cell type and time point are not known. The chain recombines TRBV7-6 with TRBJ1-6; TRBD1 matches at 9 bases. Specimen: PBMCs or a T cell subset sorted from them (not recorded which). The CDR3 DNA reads TGTGCCAGCAGCCTGGGACAGGGTCTATCGACCCTCCACTTT. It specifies CASSLGQGLSTLHF.